This passage covers 23 T cell receptor beta chains from one sample sequenced in a study of identical twins. TCRdb fed the 5' RACE reads into MiXCR, producing one record per CDR3 protein. The sample shows 1.5 million to 2 million distinct CDR3 sequences, around 33% of them seen only once. What was sequenced was cord blood. These receptors originate from a newborn girl in good health.

The chain joins TRBV25-1 to TRBJ2-2; D is unclear. V was trimmed by 8 bases and J by 4 bases, leaving 8 bases between them. Germline CDR1 and CDR2: MGHDK and SYGVNS. This CDR3 region has 12 residues. CDR3 bases: TGTGCCAGCGAGATTGCCACCGGGGAGCTGTTTTTT. Translated, it gives CASEIATGELFF. Filled out from reference TRBV25-1 and TRBJ2-2, the complete variable domain reads EADIYQTPRYLVIGTGKKITLECSQTMGHDKMYWYQQDPGMELHLIHYSYGVNSTEKGDLSSESTVSRIRTEHFPLTLESARPSHTSQYLCASEIATGELFFGEGSRLTVL.

Remarks on this clonotype: At one boundary the junction diverges from the germline segment, which might be a read error. This chain links TRBV20-1 with TRBJ2-3; TRBD2 aligns across 12 bases. CDR1 is DFQATT, CDR2 SNEGSKA, per germline (reference sequence). This CDR3 spans 15 amino acids. The CDR3 DNA sequence: TGCAGTGCTAGTACTAGCGGGAGGAACACAGGTACGCAGTATTTT. Protein sequence: CSASTSGRNTGTQYF.

The rearrangement uses TRBV12-3 or TRBV12-4 and TRBJ2-4; 8 bases match TRBD1. V gave up 6 bases and J gave up 2 bases; unmatched junction bases: 6. This CDR3 is 15 amino acids long. The CDR3 DNA follows: TGTGCCAGCAGCCTCAGGGGGCGATCCAAAAACATTCAGTACTTC. The encoded protein is CASSLRGRSKNIQYF.

V is TRBV28 and J is TRBJ1-5, with no clear D. The ends were cut back, 4 bases at V and 2 bases at J, with 15 bases in the middle. CDR1 and CDR2 from the germline V gene are MDHEN and SYDVKM. The length of the CDR3 is 16 residues. CDR3 nucleotide sequence: TGTGCCAGCAGTTACCGACATTACAGCGGCAATCAGCCCCAGCATTTT. Residues: CASSYRHYSGNQPQHF.

The rearrangement links TRBV28 to TRBJ1-4, with D hard to call. CDR1 and CDR2 from the germline V gene are MDHEN and SYDVKM. V was trimmed by 10 bases and J by 6 bases, leaving 15 bases between them. The CDR3 has 13 residues. CDR3 nucleotides: TGTGCCACCCTGGACGGAGGAGATGAAAAACTGTTTTTT. Amino acids: CATLDGGDEKLFF.

The CDR3 loop reads CASSSSLRGLYEQYF. CDR3 bases: TGTGCCAGCAGCTCTTCCCTTCGGGGTCTCTACGAGCAGTACTTC. The V and J genes are TRBV11-2 and TRBJ2-7, with D possibly being TRBD2 (5 bases). Trimming took off 4 bases at V and 3 bases at J, with 16 bases between the two ends. Per germline, CDR1 SGHAT and CDR2 FQNNGV. The CDR3 consists of 15 residues. Full variable domain (outside the CDR3, taken from reference TRBV11-2 and TRBJ2-7): EAGVAQSPRYKIIEKRQSVAFWCNPISGHATLYWYQQILGQGPKLLIQFQNNGVVDDSQLPKDRFSAERLKGVDSTLKIQPAKLEDSAVYLCASSSSLRGLYEQYFGPGTRLTVT.

Only a few counts were recorded for this clonotype. The genes are TRBV11-1 and TRBJ2-7; 8 nucleotides agree with TRBD2. J was trimmed by 3 bases and V by 11 bases; bases with no gene match: 24. CDR1 and CDR2 from the germline V gene are SGHAT and FQDESV (reference sequence). The CDR3 length is 18 residues. CDR3: CASMGASGPSLSNYEQYF. The CDR3 DNA is TGTGCCTCAATGGGGGCTAGCGGGCCTAGCCTTTCTAACTACGAGCAGTACTTC.

This clonotype was found a few times. The V and J genes are TRBV28 and TRBJ2-1, with D tentatively TRBD2 (5 bases). V was trimmed by 4 bases and J by 6 bases, leaving 19 bases between them. CDR1 and CDR2 from the germline V gene are MDHEN and SYDVKM. The CDR3 covers 16 residues. This chain's CDR3 is CASSSPPGLGTNEQFF. CDR3 in DNA: TGTGCCAGCAGTTCCCCCCCGGGATTGGGAACCAATGAGCAGTTCTTC.

This clonotype has a count of ten or more. V is TRBV10-3 and J is TRBJ2-7; maybe TRBD2 (5 bases). V dropped 5 bases and J dropped 4 bases, with 9 bases sitting between them. Germline CDR1 reads ENHRY; CDR2 reads SYGVKD. This CDR3 has 12 amino acids. For the CDR3, the DNA is TGTGCCATCAGTCGTACGGGGTACGAGCAGTACTTC. Its protein product is CAISRTGYEQYF.

This clonotype has only a few counts. The junction shows a germline mismatch at one end, possibly a read error. This chain connects TRBV7-9 to TRBJ2-1; D may be TRBD1 (6 bases). Germline V gives CDR1 SEHNR, CDR2 FQNEAQ (reference sequence). This CDR3 comprises 15 residues. The CDR3: CDSSLGHSFYNEQFF. DNA for the CDR3: TGTGACAGCAGCCTGGGACACTCGTTCTACAATGAGCAGTTCTTC.

This clonotype was observed many times. The chain combines TRBV6-6 with TRBJ2-1, with no clear D. This CDR3 has 10 residues. Germline V gene sequence: CDR1 MNHNY, CDR2 SVGAGI (reference sequence). V was cut by 8 bases and J by 12 bases, with 11 bases left in between. The DNA for the CDR3 is TGTGCCAGCCCCCTAGAAGGGCAGTTCTTC. As protein: CASPLEGQFF.

The rearrangement joins TRBV12-3 or TRBV12-4 to TRBJ1-1; 9 bases are a match to TRBD1. J lost 3 bases, V lost 6 bases, and 8 bases had no gene match. The CDR3 is 15 residues long. The CDR3 sequence is CASRTLTGGYTEAFF. In DNA, the CDR3 is TGTGCCAGCAGGACATTGACAGGGGGTTACACTGAAGCTTTCTTT.

This clonotype was counted ten times or more. V and J are TRBV7-2 and TRBJ2-7; no definite D call. Trimming pared 3 bases from V and 2 bases from J, leaving 17 bases between. Germline-derived CDR1 and CDR2 are SGHTA and FQGNSA. The CDR3 has 16 amino acids. The chain's CDR3 is CASSFSVYRLPYEQYF. The CDR3 DNA reads TGTGCCAGCAGCTTTTCCGTGTACCGTCTCCCCTACGAGCAGTACTTC.

This clonotype came up many times. The CDR3 DNA reads as TGCGCCAGCAGTCGGACTAGCGGGCTCTCCTACAATGAGCAGTTCTTC. Protein product: CASSRTSGLSYNEQFF. The rearrangement uses TRBV10-2 and TRBJ2-1, with TRBD2 matching 11 bases. Looked up from germline, CDR1 is WSHSY and CDR2 is SAAADI. This CDR3 comprises 16 residues. After removal of 5 bases from V and 0 bases from J, the junction contained 3 bases not matched to a gene.

The chain is built from TRBV24-1 and TRBJ2-5, with TRBD2 identical over 7 bases. The J call may be wrong; the DNA end is better matched by TRBJ2-7. Germline loops: CDR1 KGHDR, CDR2 SFDVKD. The length of the CDR3 is 17 residues. Written as DNA, the CDR3 is TGTGCCACCAGTGACCGATGGACTGGCGGGAGTATCTACGAGCAGTACTTC. This codes for CATSDRWTGGSIYEQYF.

The CDR3 protein is CASRYGTAPYNEQFF. CDR3 nucleotide sequence: TGCGCCAGCAGATATGGGACGGCCCCCTACAATGAGCAGTTCTTC. This chain joins TRBV10-2 and TRBJ2-1, with D possibly called TRBD1 or TRBD2 (5 bases each). V was pared by 6 bases and J by 2 bases, with 14 bases between. The CDR3 length is 15 residues. Germline V lookup: CDR1 WSHSY, CDR2 SAAADI.

This chain links TRBV6-5 with TRBJ2-3; D remains ambiguous. CDR3 size: 14 residues. V was trimmed by 2 bases and J by 1 base, leaving 7 bases between them. Germline-derived CDR1 and CDR2 are MNHEY and SVGAGI. CDR3 coding DNA: TGTGCCAGCAGTTACGGGGTAGGCACAGATACGCAGTATTTT. It codes for CASSYGVGTDTQYF.

CDR3 in DNA: TGCAGTGCTAGTGGGACAGGAATACTAGCCAAAAACATTCAGTACTTC. Its protein product is CSASGTGILAKNIQYF. The chain carries TRBV20-1 and TRBJ2-4, with 8 bases identical to TRBD1. J lost 0 bases, V lost 3 bases, and 7 bases had no gene match. This CDR3 contains 16 residues. Per germline, CDR1 DFQATT and CDR2 SNEGSKA (reference sequence).

This chain links TRBV19 with TRBJ2-2; no reliable D call. This CDR3 spans 15 amino acids. The ends were cut back, 5 bases at V and 7 bases at J, with 17 bases in the middle. Germline V gene sequence: CDR1 LNHDA, CDR2 SQIVND (reference sequence). In DNA, the CDR3 is TGTGCCAGTAGTGGAGAAACGGCAGGTCGCGGGGAGCTGTTTTTT. This translates into CASSGETAGRGELFF.

In its sample, this clonotype was seen a few times. The V and J genes are TRBV3-1 and TRBJ2-7, with D uncertain. The J call may be in error: the DNA end matches TRBJ2-5 better. Germline values: CDR1 LGHDT, CDR2 YNNKEL (reference sequence). The CDR3 has 12 amino acids. The CDR3 sequence: CASSLQTETQYF. The CDR3 DNA is TGTGCCAGCAGTCTCCAAACCGAGACCCAGTACTTC.

This rearrangement joins TRBV12-3 or TRBV12-4 to TRBJ2-1; possible D gene TRBD2, 5 bases. The CDR3 is 13 amino acids. V lost 3 bases, J lost 13 bases, and 16 bases lay in between. The CDR3 is CASSFTGSKAQFF. The CDR3 DNA sequence: TGTGCCAGCAGTTTTACGGGATCGAAGGCCCAGTTCTTC.

This chain links TRBV12-3 or TRBV12-4 with TRBJ1-1; D ambiguous. Trimming left V 5 bases short and J 6 bases short, with 13 bases between. CDR3 length: 13 residues. In DNA form, the CDR3 reads TGTGCCAGCAGTCCGGCGGGGTGGCCTGAAGCTTTCTTT. Translated: CASSPAGWPEAFF.

V is TRBV13 and J is TRBJ2-1; 7 bases align to TRBD1. The CDR3 is 15 amino acids. CDR1 PRHDT and CDR2 FYEKMQ come from the germline V gene (reference sequence). Unmatched junction bases numbered 5, after V lost 3 bases and J lost 3 bases. DNA for the CDR3: TGTGCCAGCAGCTTCCTCAGGGGGTACTACAATGAGCAGTTCTTC. It encodes CASSFLRGYYNEQFF. Looking up the rest from reference TRBV13 and TRBJ2-1 gives the full variable domain: AAGVIQSPRHLIKEKRETATLKCYPIPRHDTVYWYQQGPGQDPQFLISFYEKMQSDKGSIPDRFSAQQFSDYHSELNMSSLELGDSALYFCASSFLRGYYNEQFFGPGTRLTVL.